This T cell receptor beta chain appears in the sequencing data of a study of blood T cell repertoires in COVID-19. Study summary: T cells, B-cell-depleted T cells, or PBMCs provided the cDNA or gDNA that served as material.

Measured with immunoSEQ multiplex PCR; TCRdb has only the in-frame clones, and not every one. The sample shows more than 400,000 clones, around 87% of them seen only once. Participants had their cohort set by participant-reported clinical history. This sequence originates from a young woman who had recovered from COVID-19. The specimen was PBMCs or T cells enriched from blood (not recorded which).

Here the CDR3 reads CSASATGNEQFF. Written as DNA, the CDR3 is TGCAGTGCTAGTGCAACAGGGAATGAGCAGTTCTTC. The chain employs TRBV20-1 and TRBJ2-1; D possibly corresponds to TRBD1 (6 bases). With 3 bases removed from V and 7 bases from J, the gap between germline ends came to 10 bases. The CDR3 loop spans 12 amino acids. Germline V gene sequence: CDR1 DFQATT, CDR2 SNEGSKA (reference sequence).